This T cell receptor (beta chain) originates from a study of T-cell memory formation after mild COVID-19. This clonotype was detected once. CDR3 length: 14 residues. Per the germline V gene, CDR1 is SGHRS and CDR2 is YFSETQ. Trimming removed 4 bases from V and 7 bases from J, with 14 bases in between. TCRdb reprocessed the 5' RACE reads with MiXCR, giving one entry per CDR3 protein. The sample consists of approximately 260,000 distinct CDR3 sequences, 15% to 20% of them appearing once. This clonotype originated in a man between 18 and 29 years old who had mild COVID-19 (a few samples of this study predate the infection). Cell type and time point are not known. Specimen: PBMCs or a T cell subset sorted from them (not recorded which). The chain couples TRBV5-1 to TRBJ2-2; D is possibly TRBD2 (5 bases). In nucleotides, the CDR3 is TGCGCCAGCAGCCCGGCCGTAGGAGGCGGGGAGCTGTTTTTT. Translation: CASSPAVGGGELFF.